A selection of T cell receptor beta chains follows, all from one sample in a study of breast tumors, draining lymph nodes, adjacent tissues. TCRdb re-called the multiplex PCR reads with MiXCR, one entry per CDR3 protein. The sample lists some 100,000 distinct CDR3 sequences, 21% occurring once. Sequenced: axillary lymph node tissue. The origin of the receptors is a female donor with breast cancer. Some clones in this sample may be carry-over from other donors' samples. The CDR3 runs from the conserved cysteine through the conserved F or W. The D gene is left open where the match is weak. Expanded clones get a size class; other rows say once, few or many, or leave the size out.

CDR3nt,CDR3aa,v_gene,d_gene,j_gene,abundance
TGTGCCAGCAGCTCTGGACGGGACGACTATGGCTACACCTTC,CASSSGRDDYGYTF,TRBV27,-,TRBJ1-2,many
TGTGCCAGCAGCACCGACAGGCCATCCTACGAGCAGTACTTC,CASSTDRPSYEQYF,TRBV3-1,-,TRBJ2-7,many
TGTGCCAGCTCACCTAGCCAGGGACAGGGCTATGGCTACACCTTC,CASSPSQGQGYGYTF,TRBV18,TRBD1,TRBJ1-2,-
TGTGCCTGGAGCGGCAGTAACTATGGCTACACCTTC,CAWSGSNYGYTF,TRBV30,-,TRBJ1-2,many
TGTGCCAGCAGCGTCGAACAGGGCGAGTACACCGGGGAGCTGTTTTTT,CASSVEQGEYTGELFF,TRBV7-6,-,TRBJ2-2,-
TGTGCCAGCACCCTGCAGAACGGGCCCCCCGGATATTTC,CASTLQNGPPGYF,TRBV6-6,-,TRBJ2-7,many
TGTGCCAGCAGTGATGGCCTGGGGTTGGCTGGAAACACCATATATTTT,CASSDGLGLAGNTIYF,TRBV25-1,-,TRBJ1-3,many
TGTGCCAGCAGTCGGACAGGGGGCGAGCAGTACTTC,CASSRTGGEQYF,TRBV7-9,TRBD1,TRBJ2-7,many
TGTGCCAGCAGCGTTAGCGGGATAGTTTACAATGAGCAGTTCTTC,CASSVSGIVYNEQFF,TRBV9,TRBD2,TRBJ2-1,many
TGTGCCAGCAGAGGATGGCACAGGGACGATCAGCCCCAGCATTTT,CASRGWHRDDQPQHF,TRBV6-5,-,TRBJ1-5,-
TGTGCCAGCAGTTTAGCAACAGGGGATCGACTTTATGGCTACACCTTC,CASSLATGDRLYGYTF,TRBV12-3/TRBV12-4,TRBD1,TRBJ1-2,many
TGTGCCAGCAGCATAGAAGACCCCCCGGGAGAGACCCAGTACTTC,CASSIEDPPGETQYF,TRBV9,-,TRBJ2-5,-
TGTGCGGGCGATAATCGGGACAGGGCAAATGGCTACACCTTC,CAGDNRDRANGYTF,TRBV30,TRBD1,TRBJ1-2,many
TGTGCCAGCAGCCTAAGAGGGGTCCAAGAGACCCAGTACTTC,CASSLRGVQETQYF,TRBV3-1,-,TRBJ2-5,many
TGTGCCAGCAGCGTAAGGGGGACAGGGTACTCACCCCTCCACTTT,CASSVRGTGYSPLHF,TRBV9,TRBD1,TRBJ1-6,many
TGTGCCAGCTCACCTTTGGGGGATGATGAAAAACTGTTTTTT,CASSPLGDDEKLFF,TRBV12-3/TRBV12-4,-,TRBJ1-4,few
TGCAGTGCTAGAGATTCAGTCAACTATGGCTACACCTTC,CSARDSVNYGYTF,TRBV20-1,-,TRBJ1-2,many
TGTGCCAGCAGTGGAACCGGGACAGTGAATGAAAAACTGTTTTTT,CASSGTGTVNEKLFF,TRBV2,TRBD1,TRBJ1-4,many
TGTGCCAGCGTGCGGGCCCCAAGCTCTGGGGCCAACGTCCTGACTTTC,CASVRAPSSGANVLTF,TRBV6-1,-,TRBJ2-6,-
TGTGCCAGCTGGGCAAGCTGGGAGACCCAGTACTTC,CASWASWETQYF,TRBV3-1,-,TRBJ2-5,few
TGCGCCAGCAGCTCCGCAATACAGGGGGGCTATGGCTACACCTTC,CASSSAIQGGYGYTF,TRBV5-1,TRBD1,TRBJ1-2,-
TGTGCCAGCAGCGTAGAGCCTATTTCCTACGAGCAGTACTTC,CASSVEPISYEQYF,TRBV9,-,TRBJ2-7,many
TGTGCCAGCAGCCAGGGGGCCTACGAGCAGTACTTC,CASSQGAYEQYF,TRBV28,TRBD1,TRBJ2-7,many
TGTGCCAGCAGCCAAGAGTCCGGCTCGAATCAGCCCCAGCATTTT,CASSQESGSNQPQHF,TRBV4-2,-,TRBJ1-5,many
TGTGCCAGCAGCCCCGGGACTAATGAAAAACTGTTTTTT,CASSPGTNEKLFF,TRBV7-9,-,TRBJ1-4,many
TGTGCCACCACAGGACCCGTGAGCTCCTACAATGAGCAGTTCTTC,CATTGPVSSYNEQFF,TRBV5-4,-,TRBJ2-1,-
TGTGCCAGCAGTCCCTCATCGGGGCTACAAACAGATACGCAGTATTTT,CASSPSSGLQTDTQYF,TRBV25-1,-,TRBJ2-3,many
TGTGCCAGCACCTTCTTGGGGGGGGCAGATACGCAGTATTTT,CASTFLGGADTQYF,TRBV27,TRBD2,TRBJ2-3,few
TGTGCCAGCAGTCGTAGCGGAGTCAGCTCCTACAATGAGCAGTTCTTC,CASSRSGVSSYNEQFF,TRBV7-2,-,TRBJ2-1,many
TGTGCCAGCAGCGCCACGACCCGGGACAGGGCCCACGAGACCCAGTACTTC,CASSATTRDRAHETQYF,TRBV5-6,TRBD1,TRBJ2-5,many
TGTGCCAGCAGTTTTGGGTCTGGAAACACCATATATTTT,CASSFGSGNTIYF,TRBV12-3/TRBV12-4,-,TRBJ1-3,many
TGTGCCAGCAGCCCGACAGGGGGCGCGTTCCCCGGGGAGCTGCTTTTT,CASSPTGGAFPGELLF,TRBV5-4,TRBD1,TRBJ2-2,-
TGTGCCAGCAGTGAGGGGTACAATGAGCAGTTCTTC,CASSEGYNEQFF,TRBV2,-,TRBJ2-1,many
TGTGCCAGCAGCTTACGCAGAAGAGATGAAAAACTGTTTTTT,CASSLRRRDEKLFF,TRBV7-8,-,TRBJ1-4,many
TGTGCCAGCAGCCAGCCGAGACAGGGGAACACTGAAGCTTTCTTT,CASSQPRQGNTEAFF,TRBV4-2,TRBD1,TRBJ1-1,-
TGCGCCAGCAGCTTGGCATCACTCCCTGGGTACTCCTACGAGCAGTACTTC,CASSLASLPGYSYEQYF,TRBV5-1,-,TRBJ2-7,many
TGTGCCAGCACCAGGGGACTTATCCAAGAGACCCAGTACTTC,CASTRGLIQETQYF,TRBV5-8,-,TRBJ2-5,many
TGCGCCAGCAGCCAAGTACCCGCCGGGACAGGGCTGACTAGCAGCTACACCGGGGAGCTGTTTTTT,CASSQVPAGTGLTSSYTGELFF,TRBV4-1,TRBD1,TRBJ2-2,few
TGTGCCAGCAGGGGATCCGGGACAGGACAAGAGACCCAGTACTTC,CASRGSGTGQETQYF,TRBV28,TRBD1,TRBJ2-5,-
TGTGCCAGCAGTGAATACCCCCCGGGGGGCGAAAATAAGAAACTGTTTTTT,CASSEYPPGGENKKLFF,TRBV25-1,-,TRBJ1-4,-
TGTGCCAGCAGCTTGACAGGGGCAATGAACACTGAAGCTTTCTTT,CASSLTGAMNTEAFF,TRBV7-9,TRBD1,TRBJ1-1,-
TGCGCCAGCAGCCGGAGGATCGCGGGCGATGAGCAGTTCTTC,CASSRRIAGDEQFF,TRBV4-1,-,TRBJ2-1,-
TGTGCCAGCAGCCCGACAGTCCACGAGCAGTACTTC,CASSPTVHEQYF,TRBV6-6,-,TRBJ2-7,many
TGTGCCAGCAGCGGAAGAAACTATGGCTACACCTTC,CASSGRNYGYTF,TRBV7-2,-,TRBJ1-2,many
TGTGCCAGCAGTTTTGGAGGTTCACCCCTCCACTTT,CASSFGGSPLHF,TRBV28,-,TRBJ1-6,many